Listed here is a single T cell receptor (beta chain). The table came from immunoSEQ multiplex PCR; TCRdb's copy has only in-frame clones and leaves some out. The sample lists around 310,000 clones, about nine tenths occurring once. This sample is drawn from a study of Ad26.COV2.S vaccination and SARS-CoV-2 variants. Regarding treatment: around 19 received Ad26.COV2.S at low or high dose, single or two shots; 5 received placebo; per-sample allocation not given. The investigators took samples on day 63 after the first vaccine or placebo injection. The sequence derives from a person between 18 and 65 years old who received the Ad26.COV2.S COVID-19 vaccine or a placebo. Material: peripheral blood, obtained in a trial of Ad26.COV2.S vaccine versus placebo.

The CDR3 region has the DNA TGCGCCAGCAGCTCGGGACAGGTGCTCTCAGGCACAGATACGCAGTATTTT. This encodes CASSSGQVLSGTDTQYF. This sequence joins TRBV5-1 and TRBJ2-3; 8 bases align to TRBD1. Germline CDR1 is SGHRS and CDR2 is YFSETQ. The CDR3 loop spans 17 amino acids. V lost 3 bases to trimming and J lost 1 base; unmatched junction nucleotides: 10.